The 24 T cell receptor beta chains listed next were all sequenced from one sample in a study of T cell changes during pregnancy in multiple sclerosis. Sequencing was performed with immunoSEQ multiplex PCR; in TCRdb, only in-frame clones are kept and a portion is missing. In the table there are about 110,000 clones, approximately 90% of which are singletons. This sample comprised peripheral blood, obtained in the third trimester of pregnancy. These receptors all stem from a female donor with multiple sclerosis, enrolled in a pregnancy study.

The chain combines TRBV4-1 with TRBJ2-1; no definite D call. Trimming left V 1 base short and J 2 bases short, with 12 bases between. Germline V gene sequence: CDR1 MGHRA, CDR2 YSYEKL. This CDR3 is 16 amino acids long. In DNA, the CDR3 is TGCGCCAGCAGCCAAGTCGACATGATAACCTACAATGAGCAGTTCTTC. It yields the protein CASSQVDMITYNEQFF.

The chain's CDR3 is CASSQAGDEQFF. The CDR3 region has the DNA TGTGCCAGCAGCCAAGCAGGGGATGAGCAGTTCTTC. This rearrangement joins TRBV4-2 to TRBJ2-1; TRBD1 might be the D (6 bases). CDR3 length equals 12 residues. The germline V and J ends were trimmed by 1 base and 8 bases, with 6 bases remaining between them. The germline CDR1 and CDR2 sequences are LGHNA and YNFKEQ.

This clone was counted a few times. The genes are TRBV30 and TRBJ1-5, with D possibly matching TRBD1 (5 bases). V was trimmed by 2 bases and J by 0 bases, leaving 11 bases between them. The CDR3 has 15 residues. The V gene's germline CDR1 is GTSNPN and CDR2 SVGIG (reference sequence). CDR3 protein: CAWSPQTASNQPQHF. In DNA form, the CDR3 reads TGTGCCTGGAGTCCCCAGACAGCTAGCAATCAGCCCCAGCATTTT.

The chain combines TRBV7-2 with TRBJ2-5; TRBD2 might be the D (6 bases). Germline values: CDR1 SGHTA, CDR2 FQGNSA. This CDR3 has 14 residues. V lost 6 bases and J 5 bases, leaving 16 bases between the germline ends. The CDR3 loop is CASRRWGLEETQYF. The CDR3 region has the DNA TGTGCCAGCAGACGATGGGGACTTGAGGAGACCCAGTACTTC.

The chain uses TRBV7-2 and TRBJ1-1; D remains ambiguous. The germline gives CDR1 SGHTA, CDR2 FQGNSA. V gave up 5 bases and J gave up 4 bases, with 14 bases separating them. This CDR3 is built from 14 residues. The DNA of the CDR3 is TGTGCCAGCAGCGATAGCCTGGGGAGCACTGAAGCTTTCTTT. This gives the protein CASSDSLGSTEAFF.

This chain joins TRBV11-2 and TRBJ2-3; the D gene is possibly TRBD2 (5 bases). In germline, CDR1 is SGHAT, CDR2 FQNNGV. V dropped 5 bases and J dropped 5 bases, with 14 bases sitting between them. This CDR3 spans 14 amino acids. CDR3 sequence reads: CASSHGSRVDTQYF. The CDR3 DNA reads TGTGCCAGCAGCCACGGCTCGAGGGTAGATACGCAGTATTTT.

CDR3 coding DNA: TGTGCCAGCAGCCCCCGGGTTCGGCTGGTGCAAGAGACCCAGTACTTC. As protein: CASSPRVRLVQETQYF. The rearrangement uses TRBV21-1 and TRBJ2-5; the tabulated D call, TRBD2, remains unverified against the DNA. TRBV21-1 is a documented pseudogene. The CDR3 covers 16 residues.

The chain has TRBV6-5 and TRBJ2-1; the D gene is possibly TRBD1 (5 bases). Germline V CDR1 and CDR2: MNHEY, SVGAGI. The CDR3 has 11 residues. V lost 6 bases and J 8 bases, leaving 8 bases between the germline ends. Here the CDR3 reads CASSSGYEQFF. The DNA for the CDR3 is TGTGCCAGCAGCTCAGGGTATGAGCAGTTCTTC.

This clone was detected a few times. The chain combines TRBV30 with TRBJ1-4, with D tentatively TRBD1 (6 bases). Germline CDR1 and CDR2: GTSNPN and SVGIG (reference sequence). The V end lost 3 bases, the J end lost 8 bases, and 13 bases lay between the germline ends. This CDR3 contains 13 residues. The CDR3 DNA reads TGTGCCTGGAGGCCAGGGGTTGCCGAAAAACTGTTTTTT. Amino acid sequence: CAWRPGVAEKLFF.

The genes are TRBV5-4 and TRBJ2-2; D may be TRBD1 (5 bases). Trimming stripped 4 bases from V and 5 bases from J, with 21 bases between. Germline V gene sequence: CDR1 SGHNT, CDR2 YYREEE (reference sequence). CDR3 length: 17 amino acids. The CDR3 spells CASSPPPGRAGTGELFF. The CDR3, as DNA: TGTGCCAGCAGCCCTCCCCCGGGCAGGGCAGGGACCGGGGAGCTGTTTTTT.

The chain employs TRBV19 and TRBJ2-7, with 9 bases that match TRBD1. CDR1 LNHDA and CDR2 SQIVND come from the germline V gene (reference sequence). The CDR3 has 15 residues. Germline trimming cut 6 bases from V and 1 base from J; bases unmatched to any gene: 7. CDR3 DNA sequence: TGTGCCAGTAGAGAAAGAGGGACAGGGTCCTACGAGCAGTACTTC. This gives the protein CASRERGTGSYEQYF. The whole variable domain, remainder taken from reference TRBV19 and TRBJ2-7, is DGGITQSPKYLFRKEGQNVTLSCEQNLNHDAMYWYRQDPGQGLRLIYYSQIVNDFQKGDIAEGYSVSREKKESFPLTVTSAQKNPTAFYLCASRERGTGSYEQYFGPGTRLTVT.

This chain links TRBV7-2 with TRBJ2-5; 7 bases agree with TRBD2. V gave up 5 bases and J gave up 7 bases; unmatched junction bases: 19. Germline CDR1 SGHTA, CDR2 FQGNSA. This CDR3 is 17 amino acids long. CDR3 loop: CASSLQASGGAWATQYF. DNA of the CDR3: TGTGCCAGCAGCCTACAGGCTAGCGGAGGTGCTTGGGCGACCCAGTACTTC.

The rearrangement links TRBV27 to TRBJ2-5; 8 bases are shared with TRBD2. After removal of 4 bases from V and 4 bases from J, the junction contained 11 bases not matched to a gene. This CDR3 is 16 amino acids long. CDR1 MNHEY and CDR2 SMNVEV come from the germline V gene (reference sequence). The CDR3 loop reads CASSSSPGLGGETQYF. The CDR3 nucleotides read TGTGCCAGCAGTTCCTCACCGGGACTAGGAGGAGAGACCCAGTACTTC.

The table lists this clone with a count of one. The chain has TRBV5-1 and TRBJ2-7; the D is unclear. This CDR3 spans 13 amino acids. Trimming pared 0 bases from V and 3 bases from J, leaving 7 bases between. CDR1 and CDR2 from the germline V gene are SGHRS and YFSETQ. CDR3 DNA sequence: TGCGCCAGCAGCTTGGATCAGCGCTACGAGCAGTACTTC. Amino acids: CASSLDQRYEQYF.

The chain employs TRBV5-4 and TRBJ2-1, with 10 bases fitting TRBD2. The CDR3 has 15 amino acids. Germline V gene lookup returns CDR1 SGHNT and CDR2 YYREEE (reference sequence). Unmatched junction bases numbered 3, after V lost 1 base and J lost 5 bases. Written as DNA, the CDR3 is TGTGCCAGCAGCTTGAGCGGGAGGGCGCACAATGAGCAGTTCTTC. Translation gives CASSLSGRAHNEQFF. Variable domain in full (rest from reference TRBV5-4 and TRBJ2-1): ETGVTQSPTHLIKTRGQQVTLRCSSQSGHNTVSWYQQALGQGPQFIFQYYREEENGRGNFPPRFSGLQFPNYSSELNVNALELDDSALYLCASSLSGRAHNEQFFGPGTRLTVL.

The chain carries TRBV6-4 and TRBJ1-2, with D perhaps TRBD1 (6 bases). Trimming took off 3 bases at V and 4 bases at J, with 12 bases between the two ends. Germline V lookup: CDR1 MRHNA, CDR2 SNTAGT. This CDR3 is built from 14 residues. CDR3 nucleotide sequence: TGTGCCAGCAGTGAAACAGGGCAGGGCTATGGCTACACCTTC. This codes for CASSETGQGYGYTF.

The chain links TRBV5-4 to TRBJ2-4; TRBD1 might be the D (5 bases). The V end lost 1 base, the J end lost 0 bases, and 11 bases lay between the germline ends. Germline assignment: CDR1 SGHNT and CDR2 YYREEE (reference sequence). The CDR3 spans 16 residues. The CDR3 sequence: CASSLYRNEAKNIQYF. CDR3 nucleotides: TGTGCCAGCAGCTTGTACAGGAATGAAGCCAAAAACATTCAGTACTTC.

The rearrangement uses TRBV28 and TRBJ1-1, with 10 nucleotides matching TRBD1. This CDR3 is built from 15 residues. Germline V lookup: CDR1 MDHEN, CDR2 SYDVKM. Unmatched junction bases numbered 6, after V lost 4 bases and J lost 4 bases. The CDR3 region is CASSSTGGRGTEAFF. The CDR3 DNA sequence: TGTGCCAGCAGTTCGACAGGGGGCCGGGGCACTGAAGCTTTCTTT.

This clone has a single count. This chain links TRBV9 with TRBJ2-7; 9 bases fit TRBD1. V lost 1 base, J lost 6 bases, and 8 bases stayed unmatched. Germline V gene data show CDR1 as SGDLS and CDR2 as YYNGEE. The CDR3 contains 15 residues. Here the CDR3 reads CASSVSGTGTAEQYF. Here the CDR3 DNA reads TGTGCCAGCAGCGTATCGGGGACAGGGACTGCCGAGCAGTACTTC.

The J gene is TRBJ1-5, the V gene TRBV9, with no clear D. Germline loops: CDR1 SGDLS, CDR2 YYNGEE. Between the trimmed V and J ends, which lost 0 bases and 5 bases, there was a span of 6 bases. The CDR3 covers 13 residues. The CDR3: CASSVGLYQPQHF. CDR3 DNA: TGTGCCAGCAGCGTAGGTCTTTATCAGCCCCAGCATTTT.

The genes are TRBV7-3 and TRBJ1-1; no firm D call. Trimming left V 5 bases short and J 1 base short, with 8 bases between. The germline CDR1 and CDR2 sequences are SGHTA and FQGTGA. This CDR3 is built from 13 residues. CDR3 sequence: CASSGLPNTEAFF. The CDR3 coding sequence is TGTGCCAGCAGCGGACTCCCGAACACTGAAGCTTTCTTT.

This sequence joins TRBV19 and TRBJ1-4; TRBD1 might be the D (6 bases). The CDR3 runs 14 residues. Trimming left V 9 bases short and J 6 bases short, with 17 bases between. Germline-derived CDR1 and CDR2 are LNHDA and SQIVND (reference sequence). As DNA, the CDR3 is TGTGCCAGCTCCCGGCCAGGGGTGGATGAAAAACTGTTTTTT. Translated, it gives CASSRPGVDEKLFF.

This clone was seen a single time. The rearrangement links TRBV7-9 to TRBJ1-3; no clear D. The CDR3 is made up of 13 amino acids. V was cut by 5 bases and J by 0 bases, with 5 bases left in between. The germline gives CDR1 SEHNR, CDR2 FQNEAQ (reference sequence). The CDR3 loop is CASSQNSGNTIYF. The CDR3 nucleotides are TGTGCCAGCAGCCAAAACTCTGGAAACACCATATATTTT.

The gene calls are TRBV4-1 and TRBJ2-3, with D uncertain. The length of the CDR3 is 14 residues. Trimming took off 0 bases at V and 6 bases at J, with 10 bases between the two ends. From germline, CDR1 is MGHRA and CDR2 YSYEKL. The CDR3 sequence: CASSQEDSWDTQYF. The CDR3 bases are TGCGCCAGCAGCCAAGAAGACTCCTGGGATACGCAGTATTTT.